The next 15 T cell receptor beta chains were all read from a single sample in a study of shared clonotypes between healthy human individuals. Sequencing was performed with immunoSEQ multiplex PCR; in TCRdb, only in-frame clones are kept and a portion is missing. The sample carries 740,000 or so clones, 60% to 75% recorded once. The sample taken for sequencing was memory CD4+ T cells sorted from blood. Subset indicated: CD45RA-negative fraction. Source of these receptors: a woman aged 30 to 39 in good health.

V gene TRBV4-2 combines with J gene TRBJ1-1; D is perhaps TRBD1 (5 bases). With 8 bases removed from V and 6 bases from J, the gap between germline ends came to 19 bases. The CDR3 extends over 14 amino acids. The germline V gene has CDR1 LGHNA and CDR2 YNFKEQ. DNA for the CDR3: TGTGCCAGCGGGGCAGGGATTTTGTCTGCTGAAGCTTTCTTT. Its protein is CASGAGILSAEAFF.

V gene TRBV6-6 combines with J gene TRBJ2-1; possible D gene TRBD1, 5 bases. Looked up from germline, CDR1 is MNHNY and CDR2 is SVGAGI (reference sequence). Trimming pared 7 bases from V and 7 bases from J, leaving 11 bases between. This CDR3 spans 12 amino acids. DNA of the CDR3: TGTGCCAGCAAGGCGACAGAAAATGAGCAGTTCTTC. Translated: CASKATENEQFF.

The chain recombines TRBV6-5 with TRBJ2-3; a weak D match, TRBD2 (7 bases). Germline V CDR1 and CDR2: MNHEY, SVGAGI. The CDR3 is 13 residues long. The V end was cut by 6 bases, the J end by 4 bases, with 11 bases between. The CDR3 sequence: CASRRGRADTQYF. The CDR3 DNA reads TGTGCCAGCAGGCGGGGGCGAGCAGATACGCAGTATTTT.

The rearrangement joins TRBV5-1 to TRBJ1-1; D gene unclear. CDR1 and CDR2 (germline): SGHRS, YFSETQ. This CDR3 has 15 amino acids. The germline V and J ends were trimmed by 4 bases and 4 bases, with 17 bases remaining between them. The CDR3 here is CASSPKSHGVTEAFF. The CDR3 bases are TGCGCCAGCAGCCCAAAATCCCATGGGGTCACTGAAGCTTTCTTT.

CDR3 DNA: TGTGCCAGCAGTTCCAGCCGCGTATCCTACGAGCAGTACTTC. It specifies CASSSSRVSYEQYF. The rearrangement uses TRBV27 and TRBJ2-7; no clear D. V lost 4 bases to trimming and J lost 1 base, with 11 bases between them. This CDR3 is built from 14 residues. The germline gives CDR1 MNHEY, CDR2 SMNVEV (reference sequence).

The chain employs TRBV7-2 and TRBJ1-3, with 8 bases aligning to TRBD1. The V gene end was trimmed by 4 bases and the J gene end by 5 bases; junction bases not matched to a gene: 7. CDR1 is SGHTA and CDR2 is FQGNSA in the germline V gene. The CDR3 is made up of 15 amino acids. The CDR3 region has the DNA TGTGCCAGCAGCTCCTTCGACAGGGGACGAAACACCATATATTTT. It specifies CASSSFDRGRNTIYF.

The chain couples TRBV2 to TRBJ2-5; D may be TRBD1 or TRBD2 (5 bases each). With 4 bases removed from V and 1 base from J, the gap between germline ends came to 10 bases. There are 14 residues in the CDR3. Germline V gene sequence: CDR1 SNHLY, CDR2 FYNNEI. CDR3 region: CASSGQLAQETQYF. CDR3 nucleotides: TGTGCCAGCAGTGGACAGCTAGCCCAAGAGACCCAGTACTTC.

As concerns this clone: A much larger clone is a single base away; this may be a read error. The rearrangement uses TRBV7-8 and TRBJ1-1; D is unclear. Germline-derived CDR1 and CDR2 are SGHVS and FQNEAQ. Trimming left V 8 bases short and J 5 bases short, with 18 bases between. This CDR3 spans 14 amino acids. The CDR3 reads CASGRGGVGTEAFF. CDR3 in DNA: TGTGCCAGCGGCCGAGGCGGGGTAGGGACTGAAGCTTTCTTT.

This clone appeared once. This chain links TRBV10-1 with TRBJ2-1; 11 bases line up with TRBD2. The germline CDR1 and CDR2 sequences are WNHNN and SYGVQD (reference sequence). The CDR3 covers 16 residues. Trimming cost V 0 bases and J 5 bases; bases outside gene matches: 3. The DNA of the CDR3 is TGCGCCAGCAGTGAGTCTTCGACTAGCGGGAACAATGAGCAGTTCTTC. It encodes CASSESSTSGNNEQFF.

CDR3 amino acids: CASSEARQREYF. CDR3 in DNA: TGTGCCAGCAGTGAAGCGCGCCAGCGGGAGTACTTC. The chain links TRBV6-1 to TRBJ2-5, with D perhaps matching TRBD2 (6 bases). The CDR3 is made up of 12 amino acids. The ends were cut back, 0 bases at V and 12 bases at J, with 11 bases in the middle. Germline V CDR1 and CDR2: MNHNS, SASEGT.

This rearrangement joins TRBV4-1 to TRBJ2-4, with TRBD1 matching 7 bases. Germline lookup yields CDR1 MGHRA and CDR2 YSYEKL. The V and J ends lost 3 bases and 7 bases, in that order; junction bases with no gene match: 3. There are 13 residues in the CDR3. As DNA, the CDR3 is TGCGCCAGCAGCCAGGCGGACAGGAACATTCAGTACTTC. Encoded protein: CASSQADRNIQYF.

Of note for this clone: Additional DNA sequences in this sample encode the identical CDR3. The chain is built from TRBV5-4 and TRBJ2-5, with a possible D match to TRBD2 (7 bases). V lost 0 bases, J lost 5 bases, and 14 bases lay in between. The CDR3 is made up of 15 amino acids. The germline gives CDR1 SGHNT, CDR2 YYREEE (reference sequence). Here the CDR3 reads CASSLAGGPGETQYF. The CDR3 coding sequence is TGTGCCAGCAGCTTGGCCGGGGGGCCCGGGGAGACCCAGTACTTC. Based on the CDR3 plus reference TRBV5-4 and TRBJ2-5, the full variable domain is ETGVTQSPTHLIKTRGQQVTLRCSSQSGHNTVSWYQQALGQGPQFIFQYYREEENGRGNFPPRFSGLQFPNYSSELNVNALELDDSALYLCASSLAGGPGETQYFGPGTRLLVL.

On this clone: A junction end diverges from the germline sequence, so it may reflect a read error. V usage is TRBV18 and J usage is TRBJ2-1, with a tentative D call TRBD2 (6 bases). The CDR3 loop spans 17 amino acids. Germline CDR1 reads KGHSH; CDR2 reads LQKENI. DNA of the CDR3: TGTGCCAGCTCACCACTCCCGCTCCGGGACTCCTTCAATGAGCAGTTCTTC. It specifies CASSPLPLRDSFNEQFF.

The gene calls are TRBV10-3 and TRBJ2-1; 9 bases line up with TRBD2. V shed 2 bases, J shed 10 bases, and the junction held 9 bases outside the gene matches. Germline CDR1 is ENHRY and CDR2 is SYGVKD. There are 15 residues in the CDR3. Here the CDR3 DNA reads TGTGCCATCAGTGAGGAAGCGGGAGGTCCCAGGGAGCAGTTCTTC. Its translation is CAISEEAGGPREQFF.

This chain joins TRBV7-8 and TRBJ2-7; TRBD2 aligns across 7 bases. This CDR3 region has 12 residues. Germline loops: CDR1 SGHVS, CDR2 FQNEAQ. The V segment lost 5 bases and the J segment 5 bases; nucleotides outside the gene matches: 3. Written as DNA, the CDR3 is TGTGCCAGCAGCAAGCGGGACCACGAGCAGTACTTC. Translated, it gives CASSKRDHEQYF.